A single T cell receptor (beta chain) is shown here with its context. Antigen specificity is unknown. The entry originates in a study of cytomegalovirus exposure and HLA in healthy donors. V lost 6 bases to trimming and J lost 0 bases; unmatched junction nucleotides: 8. CDR3 length: 16 amino acids. Germline assignment: CDR1 MNHNY and CDR2 SVGAGI (reference sequence). General study points: Cytomegalovirus association was assigned to 170 or so TCR beta chains. The CMV antigen specificity of a few CMV-associated chains was confirmed through in vitro analysis. Most sequenced TCRs were rare (though some public TCRs occurred in many donors).

It was the approximately 120-subject validation cohort, separate from the approximately 670-subject first cohort, to which the donors belonged. TCRdb keeps only in-frame clones here, not all; method: immunoSEQ multiplex PCR. The sample gives about 120,000 clones, 88% of which show up once; around 6% is in the top ten. The chain uses TRBV6-6 and TRBJ1-5, with 7 positions matching TRBD1. The sample taken for sequencing was PBMCs. The clonotype was recovered from a woman between 18 and 30 years old in good health and CMV-seropositive. The CDR3 DNA follows: TGTGCCAGCAGCCCCTCCGGACAGGCTAGCAATCAGCCCCAGCATTTT. Protein sequence: CASSPSGQASNQPQHF.